This T cell receptor beta chain emerged from a study of CXCR3 chemokines and chemotherapy response in bladder cancer (dated 2022 in TCRdb). Regarding the research as a whole: Whether chemotherapy response in human bladder cancer was predicted by intratumoral CXCR3 chemokine system activity was examined in the study.

There are 13 amino acids in the CDR3, from cysteine to phenylalanine inclusive. Just the 39-base CDR3 DNA is kept, in frame starting at base 1. V gives up 2 bases and J gives up 0 bases, and the segment between their germline ends measures 2 bases. This clonotype occurred many times. Its antigen target is currently unknown. No base qualities exist here, and no much larger clone lies one base off it. Receptor libraries were prepared by PCR. Sequencing used an Illumina HiSeq 2500. TCRdb reprocessing: public reads trimmed at Q25 with fastp, clones called with MiXCR, in-frame beta chains kept. Each CDR3 protein gets just one entry, which takes the most common genes and DNA from the rows behind it. The sample records roughly 8,000 distinct CDR3 sequences, roughly 13% of which are singletons. The top ten constitute approximately 16% of the sample.

This clonotype was sampled from a human donor with bladder cancer that responded to neoadjuvant chemotherapy. This material was acquired from a patient whose treatment included neoadjuvant chemotherapy. The rearranged segments are TRBV12-3 or TRBV12-4 and TRBJ1-3, with the identity of the D gene unclear. The CDR3 loop reads CASSLSSGNTIYF. The DNA is TGTGCCAGCAGTTTATCCTCTGGAAACACCATATATTTT.